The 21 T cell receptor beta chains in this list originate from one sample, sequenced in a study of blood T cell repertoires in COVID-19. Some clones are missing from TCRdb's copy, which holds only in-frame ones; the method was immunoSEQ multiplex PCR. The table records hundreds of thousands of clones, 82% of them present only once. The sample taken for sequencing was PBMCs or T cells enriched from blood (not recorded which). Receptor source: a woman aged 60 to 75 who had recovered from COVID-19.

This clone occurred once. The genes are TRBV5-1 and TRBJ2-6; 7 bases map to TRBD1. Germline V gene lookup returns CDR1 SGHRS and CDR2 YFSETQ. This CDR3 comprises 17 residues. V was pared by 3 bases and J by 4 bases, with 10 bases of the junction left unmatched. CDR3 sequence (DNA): TGCGCCAGCAGCTGGCGACAGGGATTTGCCGGGGCCAACGTCCTGACTTTC. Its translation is CASSWRQGFAGANVLTF.

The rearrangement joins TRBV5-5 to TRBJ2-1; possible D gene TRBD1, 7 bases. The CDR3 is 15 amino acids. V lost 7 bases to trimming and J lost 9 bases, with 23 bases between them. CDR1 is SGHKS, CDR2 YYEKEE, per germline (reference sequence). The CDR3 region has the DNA TGTGCCAGCCTCTCGGGCAGCGGGTGGGACAGTGAGCAGTTCTTC. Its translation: CASLSGSGWDSEQFF.

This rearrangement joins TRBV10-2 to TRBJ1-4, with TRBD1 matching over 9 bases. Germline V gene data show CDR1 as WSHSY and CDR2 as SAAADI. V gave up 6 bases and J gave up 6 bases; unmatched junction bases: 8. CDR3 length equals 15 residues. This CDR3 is CASRDPGQGDEKLFF. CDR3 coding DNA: TGCGCCAGCAGGGATCCGGGACAGGGTGATGAAAAACTGTTTTTT.

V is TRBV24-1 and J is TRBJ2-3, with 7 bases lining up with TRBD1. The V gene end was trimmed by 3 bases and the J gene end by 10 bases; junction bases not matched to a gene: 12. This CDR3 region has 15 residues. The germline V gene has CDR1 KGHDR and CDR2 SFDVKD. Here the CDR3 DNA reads TGTGCCACCAGTGATCCCGGGACAGCCGGGACGGCGCAGTATTTT. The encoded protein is CATSDPGTAGTAQYF.

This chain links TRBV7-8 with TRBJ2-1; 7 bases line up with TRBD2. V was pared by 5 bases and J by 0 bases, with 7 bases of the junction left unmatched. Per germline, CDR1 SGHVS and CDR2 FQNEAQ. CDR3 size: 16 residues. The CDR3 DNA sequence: TGTGCCAGCAGCCTACTTAGCGGGTCCTCCTACAATGAGCAGTTCTTC. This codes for CASSLLSGSSYNEQFF. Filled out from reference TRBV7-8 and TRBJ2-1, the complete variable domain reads GAGVSQSPRYKVAKRGQDVALRCDPISGHVSLFWYQQALGQGPEFLTYFQNEAQLDKSGLPSDRFFAERPEGSVSTLKIQRTQQEDSAVYLCASSLLSGSSYNEQFFGPGTRLTVL.

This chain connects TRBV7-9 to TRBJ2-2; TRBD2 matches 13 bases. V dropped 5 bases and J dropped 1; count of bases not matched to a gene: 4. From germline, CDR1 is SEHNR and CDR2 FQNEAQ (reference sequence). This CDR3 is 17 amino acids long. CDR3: CASSRTSGGLNTGELFF. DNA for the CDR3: TGTGCCAGCAGCCGGACTAGCGGGGGCCTGAACACCGGGGAGCTGTTTTTT. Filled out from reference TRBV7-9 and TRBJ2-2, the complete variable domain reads DTGVSQNPRHKITKRGQNVTFRCDPISEHNRLYWYRQTLGQGPEFLTYFQNEAQLEKSRLLSDRFSAERPKGSFSTLEIQRTEQGDSAMYLCASSRTSGGLNTGELFFGEGSRLTVL.

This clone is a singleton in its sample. The CDR3 here is CASREGWRATEAFF. The CDR3 bases are TGTGCCAGCAGAGAGGGGTGGAGGGCCACTGAAGCTTTCTTT. The chain combines TRBV7-3 with TRBJ1-1, with D tentatively TRBD1 (5 bases). Trimming left V 6 bases short and J 4 bases short, with 15 bases between. CDR3 length: 14 residues. CDR1 and CDR2 (germline): SGHTA, FQGTGA.

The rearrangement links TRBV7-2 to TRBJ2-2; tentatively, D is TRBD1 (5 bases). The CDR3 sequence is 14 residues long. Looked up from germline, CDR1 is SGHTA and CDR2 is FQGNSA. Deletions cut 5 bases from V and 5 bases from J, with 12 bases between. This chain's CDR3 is CASSRQGGTGELFF. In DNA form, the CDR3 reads TGTGCCAGCAGCCGGCAGGGTGGTACCGGGGAGCTGTTTTTT.

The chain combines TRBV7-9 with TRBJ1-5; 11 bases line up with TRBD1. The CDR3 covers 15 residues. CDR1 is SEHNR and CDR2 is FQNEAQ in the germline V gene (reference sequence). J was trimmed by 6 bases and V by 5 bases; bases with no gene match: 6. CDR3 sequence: CASSAGTGGLQPQHF. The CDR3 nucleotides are TGTGCCAGCAGCGCCGGGACAGGGGGACTTCAGCCCCAGCATTTT.

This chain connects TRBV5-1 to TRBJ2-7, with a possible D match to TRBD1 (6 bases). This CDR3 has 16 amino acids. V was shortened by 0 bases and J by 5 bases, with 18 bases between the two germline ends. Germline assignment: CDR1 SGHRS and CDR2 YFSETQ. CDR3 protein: CASSLASGQGIDEQYF. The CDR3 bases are TGCGCCAGCAGCTTGGCATCGGGTCAGGGGATCGACGAGCAGTACTTC.

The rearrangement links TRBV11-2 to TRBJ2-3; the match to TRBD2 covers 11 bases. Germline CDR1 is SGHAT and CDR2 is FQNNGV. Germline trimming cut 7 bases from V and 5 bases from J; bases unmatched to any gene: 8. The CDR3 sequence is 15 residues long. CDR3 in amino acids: CASNLGGLAGDTQYF. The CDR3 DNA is TGTGCCAGCAACTTGGGTGGACTAGCGGGAGATACGCAGTATTTT.

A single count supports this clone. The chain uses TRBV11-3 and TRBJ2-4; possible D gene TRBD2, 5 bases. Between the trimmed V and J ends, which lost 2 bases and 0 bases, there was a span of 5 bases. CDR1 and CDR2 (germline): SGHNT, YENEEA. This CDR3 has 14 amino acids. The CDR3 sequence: CASSLSGAKNIQYF. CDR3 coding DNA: TGTGCCAGCAGCTTAAGCGGAGCCAAAAACATTCAGTACTTC.

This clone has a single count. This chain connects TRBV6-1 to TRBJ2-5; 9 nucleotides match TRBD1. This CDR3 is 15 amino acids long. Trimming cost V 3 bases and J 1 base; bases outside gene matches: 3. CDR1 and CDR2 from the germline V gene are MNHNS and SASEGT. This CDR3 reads CASSDGTGIQETQYF. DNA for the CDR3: TGTGCCAGCAGTGACGGGACAGGGATCCAAGAGACCCAGTACTTC.

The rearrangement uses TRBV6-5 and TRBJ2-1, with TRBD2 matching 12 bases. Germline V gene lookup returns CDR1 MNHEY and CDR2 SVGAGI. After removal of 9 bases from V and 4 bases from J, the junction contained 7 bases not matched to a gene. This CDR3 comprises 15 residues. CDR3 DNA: TGTGCCAGTTCGACTAGCGGGGGTCGATACAATGAGCAGTTCTTC. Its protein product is CASSTSGGRYNEQFF.

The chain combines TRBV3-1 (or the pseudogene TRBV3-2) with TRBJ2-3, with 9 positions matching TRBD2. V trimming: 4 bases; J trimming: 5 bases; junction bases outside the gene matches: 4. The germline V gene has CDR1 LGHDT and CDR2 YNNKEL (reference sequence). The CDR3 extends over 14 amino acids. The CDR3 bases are TGTGCCAGCAGCCTAGCGGGAGTGGGAGATACGCAGTATTTT. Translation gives CASSLAGVGDTQYF.

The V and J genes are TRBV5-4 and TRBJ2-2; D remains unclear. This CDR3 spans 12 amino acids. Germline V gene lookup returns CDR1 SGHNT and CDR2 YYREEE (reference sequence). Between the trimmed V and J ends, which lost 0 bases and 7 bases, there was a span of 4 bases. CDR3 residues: CASSLAFGELFF. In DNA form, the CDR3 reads TGTGCCAGCAGCTTGGCTTTCGGGGAGCTGTTTTTT.

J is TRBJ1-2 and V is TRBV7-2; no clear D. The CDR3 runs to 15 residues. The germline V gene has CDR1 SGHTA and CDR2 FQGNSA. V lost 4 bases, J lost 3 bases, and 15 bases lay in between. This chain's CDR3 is CASSSLEGRYYGYTF. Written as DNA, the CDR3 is TGTGCCAGCAGCTCACTAGAGGGCAGATACTATGGCTACACCTTC.

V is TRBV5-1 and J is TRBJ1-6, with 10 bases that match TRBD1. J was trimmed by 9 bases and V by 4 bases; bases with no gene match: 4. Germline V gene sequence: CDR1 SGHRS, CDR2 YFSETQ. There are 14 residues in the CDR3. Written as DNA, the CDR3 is TGCGCCAGCAGCCGGGACAGGGGACGTTCACCCCTCCACTTT. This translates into CASSRDRGRSPLHF.

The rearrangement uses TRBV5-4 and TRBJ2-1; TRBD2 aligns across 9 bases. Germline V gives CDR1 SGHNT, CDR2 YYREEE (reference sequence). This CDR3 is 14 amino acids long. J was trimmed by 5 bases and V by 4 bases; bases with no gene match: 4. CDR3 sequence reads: CASSLAGHDNEQFF. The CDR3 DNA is TGTGCCAGCAGCCTAGCGGGACATGACAATGAGCAGTTCTTC.

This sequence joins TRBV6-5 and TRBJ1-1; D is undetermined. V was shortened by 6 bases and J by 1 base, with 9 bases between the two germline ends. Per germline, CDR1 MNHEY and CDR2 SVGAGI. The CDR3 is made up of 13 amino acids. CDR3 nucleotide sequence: TGTGCCAGCAGAAAAACACGGAACACTGAAGCTTTCTTT. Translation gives CASRKTRNTEAFF.

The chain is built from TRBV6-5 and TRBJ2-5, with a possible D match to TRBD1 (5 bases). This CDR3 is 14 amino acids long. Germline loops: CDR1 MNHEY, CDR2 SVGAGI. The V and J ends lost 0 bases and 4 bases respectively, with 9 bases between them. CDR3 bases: TGTGCCAGCAGTTACTCGCAGGGTGGAGAGACCCAGTACTTC. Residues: CASSYSQGGETQYF.